This record concerns one T cell receptor beta chain sequence. Its antigen is undetermined. The CDR3 runs to 14 residues. Germline CDR1 reads SGHRS; CDR2 reads YFSETQ. Unmatched junction bases numbered 4, after V lost 3 bases and J lost 4 bases. These data come from a study of cytomegalovirus exposure and HLA in healthy donors. Vbeta (60) and Jbeta (13) primers were used in the PCR. The method was immunoSEQ multiplex PCR; TCRdb's version includes in-frame clones alone and lacks a portion of them. The table for this sample gives fewer than 70,000 clones. Study conclusions and caveats: Across donors, presence/absence analyses took sequencing depth to be roughly uniform.

This TCR derives from a man aged 30-40 years in good health and CMV-seropositive. The sample was PBMCs. The rearrangement links TRBV5-1 to TRBJ2-7, with 10 bases fitting TRBD2. In nucleotides, the CDR3 is TGCGCCAGCAGCTACGGGACTAGCGCTTACGAGCAGTACTTC. Amino acids: CASSYGTSAYEQYF.